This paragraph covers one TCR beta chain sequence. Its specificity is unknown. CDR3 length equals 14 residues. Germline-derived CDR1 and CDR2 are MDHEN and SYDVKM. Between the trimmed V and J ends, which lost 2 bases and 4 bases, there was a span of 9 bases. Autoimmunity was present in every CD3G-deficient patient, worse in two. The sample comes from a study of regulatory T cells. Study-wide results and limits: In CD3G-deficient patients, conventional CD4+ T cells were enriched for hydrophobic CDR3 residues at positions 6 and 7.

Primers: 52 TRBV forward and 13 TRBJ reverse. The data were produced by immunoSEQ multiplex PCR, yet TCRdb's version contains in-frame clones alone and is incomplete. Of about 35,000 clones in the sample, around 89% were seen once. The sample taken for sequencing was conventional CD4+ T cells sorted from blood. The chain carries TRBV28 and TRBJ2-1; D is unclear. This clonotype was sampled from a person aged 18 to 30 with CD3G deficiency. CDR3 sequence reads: CASSLGQAYNEQFF. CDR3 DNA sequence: TGTGCCAGCAGTTTAGGTCAGGCGTACAATGAGCAGTTCTTC.